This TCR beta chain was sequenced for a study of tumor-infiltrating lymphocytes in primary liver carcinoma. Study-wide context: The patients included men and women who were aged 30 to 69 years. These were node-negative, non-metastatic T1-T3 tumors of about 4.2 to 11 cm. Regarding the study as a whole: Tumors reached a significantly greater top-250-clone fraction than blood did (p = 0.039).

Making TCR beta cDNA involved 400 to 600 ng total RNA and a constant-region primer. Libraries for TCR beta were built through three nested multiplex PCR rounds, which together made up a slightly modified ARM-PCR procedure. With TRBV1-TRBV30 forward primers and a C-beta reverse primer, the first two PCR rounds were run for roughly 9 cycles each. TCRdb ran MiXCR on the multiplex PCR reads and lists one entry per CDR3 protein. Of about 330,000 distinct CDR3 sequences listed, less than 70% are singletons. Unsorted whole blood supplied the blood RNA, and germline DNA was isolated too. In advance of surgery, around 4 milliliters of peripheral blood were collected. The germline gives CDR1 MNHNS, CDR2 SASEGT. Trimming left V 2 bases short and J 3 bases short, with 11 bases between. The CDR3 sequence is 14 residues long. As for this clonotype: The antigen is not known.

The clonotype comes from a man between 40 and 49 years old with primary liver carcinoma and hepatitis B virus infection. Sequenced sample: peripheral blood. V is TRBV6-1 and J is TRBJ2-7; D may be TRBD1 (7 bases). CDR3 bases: TGTGCCAGCAGTGAAAGGAGGGACAGCTACGAGCAGTACTTC. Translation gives CASSERRDSYEQYF.